This T cell receptor (beta chain) emerged from a study of T cell responses to AZD1222 COVID-19 vaccine. Whole-study findings and limits: Unmutated variant regions are reportedly the target of nearly half of TCRs that are spike-specific.

As concerns this clone: Its antigen is undetermined.

Clones were sequenced by immunoSEQ multiplex PCR, and TCRdb holds only the in-frame ones, with some missing. Of 100,000 to 150,000 clones listed, about 90% are singletons. CDR3 length equals 17 residues. Germline V gene data show CDR1 as MRHNA and CDR2 as SNTAGT. V lost 3 bases and J lost 5, with 21 bases in between. This clonotype was sampled from an adult in good health. This chain connects TRBV6-4 to TRBJ2-3; a weak D match, TRBD2 (5 bases). Here the sequenced sample was peripheral blood, taken on day 0 of AZD1222 vaccination. CDR3 coding DNA: TGTGCCAGCAGTGAATCTCTCCTACTAGACCGAGGAGATACGCAGTATTTT. This encodes CASSESLLLDRGDTQYF.